The 22 T cell receptor beta chains presented below share a single source sample, sequenced in a study of CD8 T cells in Susac syndrome. A quantity of about 0.5 to 1 ug RNA underwent reverse transcription using random hexamers. TCRdb fed the immunoSEQ multiplex PCR reads into MiXCR, producing one record per CDR3 protein. Of hundreds of thousands of distinct CDR3 sequences listed, approximately 95% are singletons. Material for sequencing was CD4+ T cells from PBMCs. Receptor source: a human donor with multiple sclerosis.

The chain recombines TRBV9 with TRBJ1-2; D perhaps matches TRBD1 (6 bases). This CDR3 spans 13 amino acids. CDR1 is SGDLS and CDR2 is YYNGEE in the germline V gene. The germline V and J ends were trimmed by 5 bases and 4 bases, with 12 bases remaining between them. Here the CDR3 reads CASRGGDIYGYTF. The CDR3 DNA reads TGTGCCAGCAGAGGAGGGGACATCTATGGCTACACCTTC.

V usage is TRBV20-1 and J usage is TRBJ2-2; perhaps TRBD2 as D (6 bases). CDR1 and CDR2 from the germline V gene are DFQATT and SNEGSKA (reference sequence). The V and J ends lost 0 bases and 1 base respectively, with 12 bases between them. The CDR3 has 16 amino acids. CDR3 DNA: TGCAGTGCTAGAGATCGGGGGAGGTGGAACACCGGGGAGCTGTTTTTT. It translates to CSARDRGRWNTGELFF.

The gene calls are TRBV23-1 and TRBJ1-2; possibly TRBD1 for D (6 bases). TRBV23-1 is recorded as an ORF, its role being uncertain. The CDR3 length is 17 residues. Trimming stripped 3 bases from V and 4 bases from J, with 21 bases between. CDR3 nucleotide sequence: TGCGCCAGCAGTCACCCCCCCCGGGGGGGGCTAGGCTATGGCTACACCTTC. Translation: CASSHPPRGGLGYGYTF.

The rearrangement uses TRBV19 and TRBJ2-6, with D maybe TRBD1 (6 bases). The CDR3 consists of 14 residues. Germline V gene lookup returns CDR1 LNHDA and CDR2 SQIVND (reference sequence). Trimming left V 5 bases short and J 4 bases short, with 9 bases between. The CDR3 here is CASSPGDGANVLTF. For the CDR3, the DNA is TGTGCCAGTAGTCCAGGGGACGGGGCCAACGTCCTGACTTTC. The full variable domain, completed using reference TRBV19 and TRBJ2-6, is DGGITQSPKYLFRKEGQNVTLSCEQNLNHDAMYWYRQDPGQGLRLIYYSQIVNDFQKGDIAEGYSVSREKKESFPLTVTSAQKNPTAFYLCASSPGDGANVLTFGAGSRLTVL.

V usage is TRBV20-1 and J usage is TRBJ2-1; D ambiguous. Germline V gene sequence: CDR1 DFQATT, CDR2 SNEGSKA (reference sequence). CDR3 length: 11 residues. V lost 5 bases, J lost 10 bases, and 12 bases lay in between. CDR3 in DNA: TGCAGTGCTGGCGTGGATGGAGAGCAGTTCTTC. Translated: CSAGVDGEQFF.

The rearrangement uses TRBV5-4 and TRBJ2-3; tentative D call: TRBD2 (5 bases). The germline V and J ends were trimmed by 2 bases and 0 bases, with 10 bases remaining between them. CDR1 and CDR2 (germline): SGHNT, YYREEE (reference sequence). The CDR3 has 15 amino acids. CDR3 bases: TGTGCCAGCAGCTTCCCCGGGGAGAGCACAGATACGCAGTATTTT. Encoded protein: CASSFPGESTDTQYF.

This clonotype has only one observation. The gene calls are TRBV7-6 and TRBJ2-2; 10 bases align to TRBD1. This CDR3 contains 16 residues. J lost 4 bases, V lost 6 bases, and 8 bases had no gene match. Germline-derived CDR1 and CDR2 are SGHVS and FNYEAQ. CDR3: CASSFRQGALTGELFF. CDR3 bases: TGTGCCAGCAGTTTTCGACAGGGGGCTCTCACCGGGGAGCTGTTTTTT.

The gene calls are TRBV30 and TRBJ1-5; D gene ambiguous. Trimming shortened V by 1 base and J by 3 bases, and 7 bases separated the two germline ends. Germline loops: CDR1 GTSNPN, CDR2 SVGIG (reference sequence). The CDR3 is 13 amino acids. In DNA, the CDR3 is TGTGCCTGGAGTGAGGGTAACAATCAGCCCCAGCATTTT. This gives the protein CAWSEGNNQPQHF.

The rearrangement uses TRBV9 and TRBJ2-1; D call uncertain. Trimming took off 0 bases at V and 10 bases at J, with 11 bases between the two ends. This CDR3 has 13 amino acids. From germline, CDR1 is SGDLS and CDR2 YYNGEE. CDR3: CASSVEVAGEQFF. CDR3 DNA sequence: TGTGCCAGCAGCGTAGAGGTAGCAGGAGAGCAGTTCTTC.

The rearrangement uses TRBV19 and TRBJ1-1, with a possible D match to TRBD1 (6 bases). V lost 4 bases and J lost 1, with 10 bases in between. Germline V gene data show CDR1 as LNHDA and CDR2 as SQIVND (reference sequence). CDR3 size: 14 residues. CDR3 in DNA: TGTGCCAGTAGTAGAAACAGGGAGAACACTGAAGCTTTCTTT. It translates to CASSRNRENTEAFF.

This rearrangement joins TRBV20-1 to TRBJ2-6; D possibly corresponds to TRBD1 (5 bases). CDR1 is DFQATT, CDR2 SNEGSKA, per germline (reference sequence). Between the trimmed V and J ends, which lost 3 bases and 0 bases, there was a span of 15 bases. The CDR3 covers 17 residues. The CDR3 DNA reads TGCAGTGCTAGTCGGACAACCATAGGCTCTGGGGCCAACGTCCTGACTTTC. It yields the protein CSASRTTIGSGANVLTF.

This chain joins TRBV3-1 and TRBJ2-2, with D possibly TRBD1 on 6 matching bases. Germline V gene sequence: CDR1 LGHDT, CDR2 YNNKEL (reference sequence). The CDR3 length is 14 residues. Deletions cut 4 bases from V and 10 bases from J, with 16 bases between. CDR3 sequence: CASSLRRGREELFF. The CDR3 nucleotides are TGTGCCAGCAGCCTCCGAAGGGGGAGAGAGGAGCTGTTTTTT.

J is TRBJ2-7 and V is TRBV20-1; D perhaps matches TRBD2 (6 bases). Germline CDR1 DFQATT, CDR2 SNEGSKA (reference sequence). V lost 5 bases, J lost 6 bases, and 14 bases lay in between. The CDR3 extends over 12 amino acids. The CDR3, as DNA: TGCAGTGCTCCCTATTTCGGGGGCGAGCAGTACTTC. Translating it yields CSAPYFGGEQYF.

The gene calls are TRBV4-2 and TRBJ2-7, with D tentatively TRBD1 or TRBD2 (5 bases each). CDR1 and CDR2 (germline): LGHNA, YNFKEQ. The CDR3 extends over 16 amino acids. V was pared by 1 base and J by 0 bases, with 13 bases between. The CDR3: CASSQAGAGYSYEQYF. CDR3 DNA sequence: TGTGCCAGCAGCCAAGCCGGGGCGGGCTACTCCTACGAGCAGTACTTC.

The genes are TRBV5-1 and TRBJ2-3; the D is unclear. CDR3 size: 15 residues. V gave up 0 bases and J gave up 2 bases, with 10 bases separating them. Germline V CDR1 and CDR2: SGHRS, YFSETQ. For the CDR3, the DNA is TGCGCCAGCAGCTTGGTGGGCACCTACACAGATACGCAGTATTTT. Residues: CASSLVGTYTDTQYF.

The chain combines TRBV6-6 with TRBJ2-5; D not certain. The V gene lost 3 bases and the J gene lost 2 bases, with 13 bases spanning the gap. Germline V gene lookup returns CDR1 MNHNY and CDR2 SVGAGI (reference sequence). The CDR3 totals 15 residues. The CDR3 loop reads CASSYPTLEQETQYF. CDR3 bases: TGTGCCAGCAGTTATCCAACCCTGGAGCAAGAGACCCAGTACTTC.

The CDR3: CASSHTGQGYEQYF. CDR3 coding DNA: TGTGCCAGCAGTCATACCGGACAGGGCTACGAGCAGTACTTC. This rearrangement joins TRBV27 to TRBJ2-7; TRBD1 matches at 8 bases. Trimming took 5 bases from V and 3 from J; bases not matched to a gene: 6. CDR3 length equals 14 residues. CDR1 is MNHEY and CDR2 is SMNVEV in the germline V gene (reference sequence).

This clonotype was detected once. The V call is TRBV6-5, the J call TRBJ1-2, with D perhaps TRBD1 (6 bases). Looked up from germline, CDR1 is MNHEY and CDR2 is SVGAGI. CDR3 length: 14 amino acids. Trimming shortened V by 7 bases and J by 4 bases, and 16 bases separated the two germline ends. The DNA of the CDR3 is TGTGCCAGCACCTCGACTCAACAGGGCTATGGCTACACCTTC. Encoded protein: CASTSTQQGYGYTF.

The genes are TRBV20-1 and TRBJ2-5; D remains unclear. CDR1 is DFQATT, CDR2 SNEGSKA, per germline (reference sequence). The CDR3 has 13 amino acids. Trimming left V 0 bases short and J 5 bases short, with 10 bases between. DNA of the CDR3: TGCAGTGCTAGAGATGCCCTGGGGGAGACCCAGTACTTC. Its protein is CSARDALGETQYF.

This clonotype was detected once. The chain recombines TRBV6-2 or TRBV6-3 with TRBJ2-1; D is perhaps TRBD2 (6 bases). The germline V gene encodes CDR1 MNHEY and CDR2 SVGEGT. Trimming shortened V by 6 bases and J by 4 bases, and 19 bases separated the two germline ends. The CDR3 has 16 residues. CDR3 region: CASSTDLAGRYNEQFF. In DNA form, the CDR3 reads TGTGCCAGCAGCACCGACCTCGCGGGGCGATACAATGAGCAGTTCTTC.

The V call is TRBV24-1, the J call TRBJ2-1; the D call may be TRBD1 or TRBD2 (6 bases each). V was shortened by 6 bases and J by 5 bases, with 16 bases between the two germline ends. The germline gives CDR1 KGHDR, CDR2 SFDVKD. The CDR3 totals 15 residues. DNA for the CDR3: TGTGCCACCAGTTTAGGGGGGCGCGGAAACAATGAGCAGTTCTTC. Protein: CATSLGGRGNNEQFF.

In this sample, this clonotype turned up a few times. V gene TRBV3-1 combines with J gene TRBJ1-2; the D is unclear. V lost 1 base and J 3 bases, leaving 3 bases between the germline ends. Germline loops: CDR1 LGHDT, CDR2 YNNKEL (reference sequence). This CDR3 comprises 12 residues. The chain's CDR3 is CASSQADYGYTF. In DNA form, the CDR3 reads TGTGCCAGCAGCCAAGCCGACTATGGCTACACCTTC.